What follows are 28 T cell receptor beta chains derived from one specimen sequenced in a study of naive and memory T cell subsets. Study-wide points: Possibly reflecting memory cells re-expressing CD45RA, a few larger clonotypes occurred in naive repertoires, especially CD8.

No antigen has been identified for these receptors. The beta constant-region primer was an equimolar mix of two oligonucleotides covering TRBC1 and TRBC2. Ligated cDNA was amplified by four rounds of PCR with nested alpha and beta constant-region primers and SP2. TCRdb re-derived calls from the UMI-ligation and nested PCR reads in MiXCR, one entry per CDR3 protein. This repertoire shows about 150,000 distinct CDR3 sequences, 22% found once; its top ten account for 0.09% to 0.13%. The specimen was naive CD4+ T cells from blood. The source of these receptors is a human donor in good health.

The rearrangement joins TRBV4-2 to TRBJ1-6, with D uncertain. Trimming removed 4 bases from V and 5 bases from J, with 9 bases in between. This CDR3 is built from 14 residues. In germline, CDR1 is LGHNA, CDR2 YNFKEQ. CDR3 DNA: TGTGCCAGCAGCCTAAGACGGGATAATTCACCCCTCCACTTT. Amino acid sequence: CASSLRRDNSPLHF.

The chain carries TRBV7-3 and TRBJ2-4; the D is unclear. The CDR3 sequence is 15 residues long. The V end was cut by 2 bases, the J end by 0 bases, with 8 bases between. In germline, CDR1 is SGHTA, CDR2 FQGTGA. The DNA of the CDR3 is TGTGCCAGCAGCTTATGGAATGTAGCCAAAAACATTCAGTACTTC. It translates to CASSLWNVAKNIQYF.

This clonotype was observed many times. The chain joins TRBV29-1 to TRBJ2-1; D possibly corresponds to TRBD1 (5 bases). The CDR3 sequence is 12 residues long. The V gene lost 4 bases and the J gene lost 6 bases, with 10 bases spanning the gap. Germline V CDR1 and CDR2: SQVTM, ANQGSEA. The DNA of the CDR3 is TGCAGCGTTGGGACACAGGTCAATGAGCAGTTCTTC. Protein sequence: CSVGTQVNEQFF.

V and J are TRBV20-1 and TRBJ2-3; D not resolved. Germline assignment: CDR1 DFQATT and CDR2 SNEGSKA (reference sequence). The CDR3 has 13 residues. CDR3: CSVAGERTDTQYF. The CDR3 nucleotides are TGCAGCGTCGCCGGCGAACGCACAGATACGCAGTATTTT.

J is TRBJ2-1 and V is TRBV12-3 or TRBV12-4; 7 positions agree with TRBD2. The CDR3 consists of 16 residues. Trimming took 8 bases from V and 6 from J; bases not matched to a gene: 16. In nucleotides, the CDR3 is TGTGCCAGCGACTCGGGGAGGGCGGGGGTCTTCAATGAGCAGTTCTTC. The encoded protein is CASDSGRAGVFNEQFF.

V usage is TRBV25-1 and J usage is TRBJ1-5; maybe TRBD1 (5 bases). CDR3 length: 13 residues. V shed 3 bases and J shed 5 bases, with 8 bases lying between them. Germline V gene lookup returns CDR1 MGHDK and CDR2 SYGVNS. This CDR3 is CASSEARDQPQHF. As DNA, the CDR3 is TGTGCCAGCAGTGAGGCCAGGGATCAGCCCCAGCATTTT.

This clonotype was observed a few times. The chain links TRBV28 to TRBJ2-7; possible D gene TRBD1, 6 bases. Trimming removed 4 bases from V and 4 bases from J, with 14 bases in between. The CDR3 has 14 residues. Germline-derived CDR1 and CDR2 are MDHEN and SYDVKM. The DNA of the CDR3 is TGTGCCAGCAGTTACAGGGCCCCCTTGTACGAGCAGTACTTC. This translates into CASSYRAPLYEQYF.

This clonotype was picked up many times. The CDR3 nucleotides are TGCAGTGCTAGCGAAGGGGCCGGATACAATGAGCAGTTCTTC. It yields the protein CSASEGAGYNEQFF. The chain couples TRBV20-1 to TRBJ2-1, with D possibly being TRBD1 (5 bases). The CDR3 extends over 14 amino acids. The V and J ends lost 3 bases and 4 bases respectively, with 13 bases between them. From germline, CDR1 is DFQATT and CDR2 SNEGSKA (reference sequence).

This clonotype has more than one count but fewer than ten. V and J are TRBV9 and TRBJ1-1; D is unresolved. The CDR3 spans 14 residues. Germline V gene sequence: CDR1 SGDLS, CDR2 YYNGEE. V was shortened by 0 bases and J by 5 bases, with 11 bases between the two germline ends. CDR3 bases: TGTGCCAGCAGCGTAGTCTCAGAGACGACTGAAGCTTTCTTT. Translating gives CASSVVSETTEAFF.

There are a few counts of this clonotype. The CDR3 sequence: CAIRGGTQQFF. In DNA form, the CDR3 reads TGTGCCATCAGGGGTGGGACTCAACAGTTCTTC. This rearrangement joins TRBV10-3 to TRBJ2-1; a weak D match, TRBD2 (6 bases). Trimming shortened V by 6 bases and J by 13 bases, and 13 bases separated the two germline ends. Germline V CDR1 and CDR2: ENHRY, SYGVKD. The CDR3 has 11 amino acids.

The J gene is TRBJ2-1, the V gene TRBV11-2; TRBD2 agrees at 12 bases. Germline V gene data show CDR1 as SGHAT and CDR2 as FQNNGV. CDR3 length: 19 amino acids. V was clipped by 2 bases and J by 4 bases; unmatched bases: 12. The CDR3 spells CASSLRGKPGLAGYNEQFF. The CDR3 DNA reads TGTGCCAGCAGCTTACGGGGAAAACCGGGACTAGCGGGTTACAATGAGCAGTTCTTC.

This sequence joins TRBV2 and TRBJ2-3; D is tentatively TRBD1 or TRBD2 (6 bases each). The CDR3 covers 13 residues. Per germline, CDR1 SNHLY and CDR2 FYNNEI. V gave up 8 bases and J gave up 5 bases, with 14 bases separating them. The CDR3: CASGGGVLDTQYF. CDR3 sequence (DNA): TGTGCCAGCGGGGGCGGGGTGTTAGATACGCAGTATTTT. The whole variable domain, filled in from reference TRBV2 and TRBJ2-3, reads EPEVTQTPSHQVTQMGQEVILRCVPISNHLYFYWYRQILGQKVEFLVSFYNNEISEKSEIFDDQFSVERPDGSNFTLKIRSTKLEDSAMYFCASGGGVLDTQYFGPGTRLTVL.

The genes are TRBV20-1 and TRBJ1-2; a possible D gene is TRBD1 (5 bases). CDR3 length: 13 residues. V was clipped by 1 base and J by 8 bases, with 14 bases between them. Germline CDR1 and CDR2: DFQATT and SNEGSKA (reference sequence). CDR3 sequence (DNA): TGCAGTGCTAGAGGATCGTCAGGGCAAGGCTACACCTTC. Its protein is CSARGSSGQGYTF.

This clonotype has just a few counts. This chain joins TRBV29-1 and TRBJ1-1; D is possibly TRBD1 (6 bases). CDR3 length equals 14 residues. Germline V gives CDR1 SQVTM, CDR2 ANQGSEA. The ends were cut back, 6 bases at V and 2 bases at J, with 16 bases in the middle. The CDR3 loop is CSVLVGHLNTEAFF. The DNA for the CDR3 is TGCAGCGTATTAGTGGGACACCTTAACACTGAAGCTTTCTTT.

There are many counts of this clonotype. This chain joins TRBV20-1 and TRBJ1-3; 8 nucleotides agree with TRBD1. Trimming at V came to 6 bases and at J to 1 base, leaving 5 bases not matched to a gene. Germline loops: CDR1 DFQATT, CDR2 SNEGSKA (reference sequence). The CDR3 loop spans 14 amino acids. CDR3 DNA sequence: TGCAGTGCGGACAGGGAAGGATCTGGAAACACCATATATTTT. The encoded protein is CSADREGSGNTIYF.

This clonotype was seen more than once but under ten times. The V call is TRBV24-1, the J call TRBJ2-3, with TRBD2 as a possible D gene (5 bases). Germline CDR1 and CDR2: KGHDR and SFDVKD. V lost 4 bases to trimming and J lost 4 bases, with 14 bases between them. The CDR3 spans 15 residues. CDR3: CATSDPGTPADTQYF. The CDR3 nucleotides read TGTGCCACCAGTGACCCGGGAACCCCAGCAGATACGCAGTATTTT.

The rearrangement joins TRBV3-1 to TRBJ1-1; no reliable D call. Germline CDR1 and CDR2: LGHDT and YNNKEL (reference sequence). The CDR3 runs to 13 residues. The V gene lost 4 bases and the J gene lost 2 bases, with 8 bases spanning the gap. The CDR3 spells CASSPTANTEAFF. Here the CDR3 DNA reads TGTGCCAGCAGCCCCACAGCTAACACTGAAGCTTTCTTT.

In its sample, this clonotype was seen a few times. DNA of the CDR3: TGCGCCAGCAGCCAAGTAGGAGGCAATCAGCCCCAGCATTTT. Its protein product is CASSQVGGNQPQHF. This chain connects TRBV4-1 to TRBJ1-5; D unresolved. CDR1 MGHRA and CDR2 YSYEKL come from the germline V gene. With 1 base removed from V and 2 bases from J, the gap between germline ends came to 6 bases. CDR3 length: 14 amino acids.

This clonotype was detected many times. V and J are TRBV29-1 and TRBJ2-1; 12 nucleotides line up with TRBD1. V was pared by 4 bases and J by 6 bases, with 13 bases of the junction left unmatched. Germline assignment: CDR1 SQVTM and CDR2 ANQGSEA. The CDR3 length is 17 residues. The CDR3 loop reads CSVVKSGQGASRNEQFF. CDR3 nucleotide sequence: TGCAGCGTTGTTAAATCGGGACAGGGGGCGTCCCGCAATGAGCAGTTCTTC.

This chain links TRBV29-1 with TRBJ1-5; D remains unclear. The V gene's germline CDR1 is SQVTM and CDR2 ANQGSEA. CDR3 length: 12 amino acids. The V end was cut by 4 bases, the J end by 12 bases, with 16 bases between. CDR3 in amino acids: CSVGAGIDLQHF. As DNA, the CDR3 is TGCAGCGTTGGGGCAGGTATTGACCTCCAGCATTTT.

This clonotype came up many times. This CDR3 is CASSLLGPYIQYF. CDR3 in DNA: TGTGCCAGCAGTTTATTAGGACCCTACATTCAGTACTTC. The chain links TRBV28 to TRBJ2-4; D is unresolved. This CDR3 comprises 13 residues. The V and J ends lost 1 base and 8 bases respectively, with 9 bases between them. Germline CDR1 reads MDHEN; CDR2 reads SYDVKM.

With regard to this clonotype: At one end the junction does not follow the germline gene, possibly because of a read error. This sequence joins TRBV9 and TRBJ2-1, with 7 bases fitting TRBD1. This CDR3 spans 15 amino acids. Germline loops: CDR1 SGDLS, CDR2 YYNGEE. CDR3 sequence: CASTQGLFSYNEHFF. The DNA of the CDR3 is TGTGCCAGCACACAGGGGCTTTTCTCCTACAATGAGCACTTCTTC.

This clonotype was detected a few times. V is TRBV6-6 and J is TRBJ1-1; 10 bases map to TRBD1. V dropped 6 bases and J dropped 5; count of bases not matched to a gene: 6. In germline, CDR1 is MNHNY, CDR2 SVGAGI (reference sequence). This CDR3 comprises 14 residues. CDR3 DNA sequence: TGTGCCAGCAGAAGACAGGGGGCAGGGACTGAAGCTTTCTTT. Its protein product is CASRRQGAGTEAFF.

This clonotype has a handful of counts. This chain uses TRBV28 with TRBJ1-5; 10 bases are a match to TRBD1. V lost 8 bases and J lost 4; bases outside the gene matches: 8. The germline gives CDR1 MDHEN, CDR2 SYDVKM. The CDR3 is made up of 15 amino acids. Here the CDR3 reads CASSPPGQGNQPQHF. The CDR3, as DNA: TGTGCCAGCTCTCCCCCGGGACAGGGGAATCAGCCCCAGCATTTT.

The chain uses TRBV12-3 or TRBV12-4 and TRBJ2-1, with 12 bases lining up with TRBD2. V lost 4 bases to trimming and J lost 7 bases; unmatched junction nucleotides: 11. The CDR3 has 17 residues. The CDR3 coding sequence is TGTGCCAGCAGTTGGAGGCTGACTAGCGGGAGTTCGAATGAGCAGTTCTTC. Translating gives CASSWRLTSGSSNEQFF.

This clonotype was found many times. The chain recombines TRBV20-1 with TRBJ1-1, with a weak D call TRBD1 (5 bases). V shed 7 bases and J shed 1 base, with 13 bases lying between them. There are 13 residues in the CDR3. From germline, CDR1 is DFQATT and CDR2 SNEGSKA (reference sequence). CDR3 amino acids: CSVLQDTNTEAFF. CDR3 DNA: TGCAGTGTCTTACAGGACACGAACACTGAAGCTTTCTTT.

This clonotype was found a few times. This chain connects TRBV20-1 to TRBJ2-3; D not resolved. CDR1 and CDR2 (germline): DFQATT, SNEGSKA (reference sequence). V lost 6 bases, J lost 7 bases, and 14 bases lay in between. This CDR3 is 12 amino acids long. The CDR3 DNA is TGCAGTGCAGCAACGGGCGTAAATACGCAGTATTTT. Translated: CSAATGVNTQYF.

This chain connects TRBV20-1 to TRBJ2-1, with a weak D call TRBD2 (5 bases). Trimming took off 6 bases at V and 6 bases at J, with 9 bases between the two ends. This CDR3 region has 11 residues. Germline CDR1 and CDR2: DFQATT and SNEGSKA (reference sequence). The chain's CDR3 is CSASTSNEQFF. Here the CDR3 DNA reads TGCAGTGCGAGCACTAGCAATGAGCAGTTCTTC.